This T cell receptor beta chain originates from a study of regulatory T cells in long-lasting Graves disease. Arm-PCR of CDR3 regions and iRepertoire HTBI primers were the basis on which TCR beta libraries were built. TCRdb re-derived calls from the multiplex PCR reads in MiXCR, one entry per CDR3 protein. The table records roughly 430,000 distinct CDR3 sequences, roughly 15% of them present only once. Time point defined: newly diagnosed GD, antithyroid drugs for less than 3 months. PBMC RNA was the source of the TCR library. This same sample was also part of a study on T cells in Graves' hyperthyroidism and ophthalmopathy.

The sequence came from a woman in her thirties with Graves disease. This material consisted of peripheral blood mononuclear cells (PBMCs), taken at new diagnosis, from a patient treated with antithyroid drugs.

The DNA for the CDR3 is TGTGCCAGCAGCCACGGGCCTTCTAGGCCAGATACGCAGTATTTT. Protein product: CASSHGPSRPDTQYF. The gene calls are TRBV6-1 and TRBJ2-3, with no clear D. Trimming removed 6 bases at V and 4 bases at J, with 17 bases between. The CDR3 extends over 15 amino acids. Per germline, CDR1 MNHNS and CDR2 SASEGT.